This T cell receptor beta chain was captured in a study of shared clonotypes between healthy human individuals. Across the whole study: For every donor, three CD4 naive, three CD4 memory, two CD8 naive and one CD8 memory plates were used. Study-wide findings and caveats: The study generally estimated greater richness for naive than memory subsets.

The data were produced by immunoSEQ multiplex PCR, yet TCRdb's version contains in-frame clones alone and is incomplete. The sample contains roughly 2.1 million clones, about 92% of which appear only once. Terminally differentiated effector memory CD45RA+ cells were excluded from the naive CD8 cells, which were CD45RO-negative and positively selected for CCR7. Per germline, CDR1 MNHEY and CDR2 SMNVEV (reference sequence). CDR3 length: 15 amino acids. V was shortened by 6 bases and J by 4 bases, with 19 bases between the two germline ends. To note about this clone: Its antigen remains unknown.

This chain uses TRBV27 with TRBJ2-7; D call uncertain. The source of this sequence is a man aged 18-30 years in good health. Some clones in this sample may be carry-over from other donors' samples. Sequencing input: naive CD8+ T cells from PBMCs. This CDR3 is CASRPDDPNQYEQYF. The CDR3 region has the DNA TGTGCCAGCAGACCGGATGACCCCAACCAGTACGAGCAGTACTTC.